The present T cell receptor (beta chain) was sequenced within a study of T cell repertoires in cytomegalovirus infection. Study background: Recently identified HLA-C-restricted CMV epitopes were used, and well-studied HLA-B-restricted CMV epitopes were used as well. Evidence of both CMV infection and a matching HLA type came from public TCR beta signatures.

The CDR3 length is 14 residues. With 5 bases clipped from V and 6 bases from J, the junction kept 7 bases outside the gene matches. Germline CDR1 reads SGHTA; CDR2 reads FQGTGA. Points on this clonotype: Its antigen is not identified.

TCRdb recomputed calls from the reads with MiXCR, one row per CDR3 protein. This sample has some 500,000 distinct CDR3 sequences; around 35% occur once, and the top ten carry under 20%. Study conclusions and caveats: HLA-C-restricted CMV clonotypes gave the most frequent clonotype in two of eight donors. Identification of carriers of CMV plus the relevant HLA was performed using cumulative public TCR beta family frequency.

The TCR sequence derives from a human donor in good health (CMV status not recorded). Some clones in this sample may be carry-over from other donors' samples. The material was cultured PBMCs, obtained from culture after CMV antigen stimulation. V and J are TRBV7-3 and TRBJ2-1; 7 bases fit TRBD2. The CDR3: CASSRGTTVNEQFF. The CDR3 DNA is TGTGCCAGCAGCCGCGGGACTACCGTCAATGAGCAGTTCTTC.